One and the same sample provided the 15 T cell receptor beta chains below, sequenced in a study of cytomegalovirus exposure and HLA in healthy donors. This PCR relied on a set of 60 Vbeta primers and 13 Jbeta primers. The repertoire was sequenced with immunoSEQ multiplex PCR; TCRdb's copy has only in-frame clones and lacks some. The listing contains approximately 200,000 clones. Input material: PBMCs. All receptors come from a boy between 10 and 17 years old in good health and CMV-seronegative.

The chain links TRBV7-8 to TRBJ1-2; D may be TRBD1 (6 bases). Germline CDR1 and CDR2: SGHVS and FQNEAQ. This CDR3 comprises 15 residues. V lost 1 base, J lost 5 bases, and 14 bases lay in between. CDR3 nucleotide sequence: TGTGCCAGCAGCTTAGATGACAGGAACCCATATGGCTACACCTTC. It encodes CASSLDDRNPYGYTF.

The rearrangement uses TRBV4-2 and TRBJ2-7; TRBD2 matches at 9 bases. This CDR3 has 16 residues. Trimming took 1 base from V and 3 from J; bases not matched to a gene: 7. Germline CDR1 LGHNA, CDR2 YNFKEQ. The CDR3 DNA reads as TGTGCCAGCAGCCAAGTAGTGAGCGGGGGGCACTACGAGCAGTACTTC. This sequence encodes CASSQVVSGGHYEQYF.

V is TRBV19 and J is TRBJ1-5, with TRBD1 identical over 8 bases. Unmatched junction bases numbered 13, after V lost 7 bases and J lost 5 bases. The CDR3 contains 16 residues. Germline V gives CDR1 LNHDA, CDR2 SQIVND (reference sequence). The CDR3 here is CASNRLRGQGDQPQHF. The CDR3 DNA reads TGTGCCAGTAATCGCCTCAGGGGGCAGGGTGATCAGCCCCAGCATTTT.

Comments on this clone: The sample holds other DNA sequences that translate to the same CDR3. V and J are TRBV6-1 and TRBJ2-1; tentative D call: TRBD2 (6 bases). CDR1 and CDR2 (germline): MNHNS, SASEGT. Between the trimmed V and J ends, which lost 3 bases and 6 bases, there was a span of 21 bases. The CDR3 has 17 residues. CDR3 bases: TGTGCCAGCAGTGATCGCGGAGGGGCTCTGGCCACCAATGAGCAGTTCTTC. Amino acids: CASSDRGGALATNEQFF.

The V and J genes are TRBV5-4 and TRBJ1-6, with D possibly being TRBD1 (6 bases). Germline assignment: CDR1 SGHNT and CDR2 YYREEE (reference sequence). V was clipped by 4 bases and J by 8 bases, with 16 bases between them. There are 15 residues in the CDR3. The CDR3 loop is CASSHTGLGDSPLHF. The CDR3 bases are TGTGCCAGCAGCCATACAGGGTTAGGAGATTCACCCCTCCACTTT.

This chain joins TRBV7-9 and TRBJ2-6; possible D gene TRBD2, 5 bases. The CDR3 spans 15 residues. Trimming cost V 5 bases and J 2 bases, with 10 bases left between them. From germline, CDR1 is SEHNR and CDR2 FQNEAQ (reference sequence). The CDR3 spells CASSNKGAGANVLTF. DNA of the CDR3: TGTGCCAGCAGCAATAAGGGAGCTGGGGCCAACGTCCTGACTTTC.

The chain links TRBV18 to TRBJ2-2, with 10 bases identical to TRBD1. CDR3 length equals 15 residues. The V segment lost 3 bases and the J segment 7 bases; nucleotides outside the gene matches: 5. Looked up from germline, CDR1 is KGHSH and CDR2 is LQKENI. In nucleotides, the CDR3 is TGTGCCAGCTCACCGGGGACAGGGGTACACGGGGAGCTGTTTTTT. Translating gives CASSPGTGVHGELFF.

The chain recombines TRBV7-2 with TRBJ1-2; the match to TRBD1 covers 7 bases. The CDR3 sequence is 14 residues long. V shed 6 bases, J shed 0 bases, and the junction held 4 bases outside the gene matches. CDR1 SGHTA and CDR2 FQGNSA come from the germline V gene. DNA for the CDR3: TGTGCCAGCAGAACTAGGGGGCCTAACTATGGCTACACCTTC. Translated: CASRTRGPNYGYTF.

The chain combines TRBV9 with TRBJ1-4, with TRBD1 matching over 8 bases. CDR3 length: 15 residues. V was clipped by 0 bases and J by 2 bases; unmatched bases: 0. CDR1 SGDLS and CDR2 YYNGEE come from the germline V gene. DNA for the CDR3: TGTGCCAGCAGCGTAGGGACAGGGACTAATGAAAAACTGTTTTTT. Translating gives CASSVGTGTNEKLFF.

V and J are TRBV15 and TRBJ1-5; TRBD1 matches 8 bases. Germline V lookup: CDR1 LNHNV, CDR2 YYDKDF (reference sequence). The CDR3 covers 15 residues. Trimming removed 0 bases from V and 5 bases from J; junction bases left unmatched: 3. The CDR3 DNA is TGTGCCACCAGCAGAGACAGGGGGCTTGATCAGCCCCAGCATTTT. This codes for CATSRDRGLDQPQHF.

The genes are TRBV29-1 and TRBJ1-2; a possible D gene is TRBD1 (6 bases). The CDR3 runs 15 residues. Germline CDR1 and CDR2: SQVTM and ANQGSEA. Trimming cost V 6 bases and J 5 bases, with 22 bases left between them. CDR3 sequence: CSVYSSGTPLYGYTF. Written as DNA, the CDR3 is TGCAGCGTGTATTCCTCCGGGACACCTTTATATGGCTACACCTTC.

The rearrangement uses TRBV13 and TRBJ2-2; D call uncertain. The CDR3 totals 14 residues. The germline CDR1 and CDR2 sequences are PRHDT and FYEKMQ (reference sequence). V lost 4 bases to trimming and J lost 2 bases, with 8 bases between them. The DNA for the CDR3 is TGTGCCAGCAGCTCTTACTACAACACCGGGGAGCTGTTTTTT. It encodes CASSSYYNTGELFF. Variable domain in full (rest from reference TRBV13 and TRBJ2-2): AAGVIQSPRHLIKEKRETATLKCYPIPRHDTVYWYQQGPGQDPQFLISFYEKMQSDKGSIPDRFSAQQFSDYHSELNMSSLELGDSALYFCASSSYYNTGELFFGEGSRLTVL.

This rearrangement joins TRBV10-3 to TRBJ2-7; weak D call: TRBD1 (5 bases). The CDR3 has 15 amino acids. Deletions cut 4 bases from V and 4 bases from J, with 17 bases between. Germline-derived CDR1 and CDR2 are ENHRY and SYGVKD. The CDR3 loop reads CAISVGARERYEQYF. The CDR3, as DNA: TGTGCCATCAGTGTAGGGGCCAGGGAACGTTACGAGCAGTACTTC.

The chain is built from TRBV5-1 and TRBJ2-7; possible D gene TRBD1, 6 bases. V dropped 5 bases and J dropped 6 bases, with 15 bases sitting between them. This CDR3 has 13 residues. Germline CDR1 SGHRS, CDR2 YFSETQ. The chain's CDR3 is CASRHQGRSEQYF. CDR3 nucleotides: TGCGCCAGCAGGCACCAGGGGCGCAGCGAGCAGTACTTC.

Points on this clone: Because it lacks the conserved phenylalanine or tryptophan at the end, this CDR3 is likely a read error. The chain joins TRBV19 to TRBJ2-7; TRBD1 agrees at 10 bases. Germline CDR1 and CDR2: LNHDA and SQIVND (reference sequence). V shed 5 bases, J shed 6 bases, and the junction held 10 bases outside the gene matches. This CDR3 has 15 amino acids. The CDR3: CASSPADRGFFEQYL. Written as DNA, the CDR3 is TGTGCCAGTAGTCCCGCGGACAGGGGGTTTTTCGAGCAGTACCTC.